This T cell receptor beta chain was obtained from a study of blood T cell repertoires in COVID-19. Study overall: COVID-19 samples from acute and convalescent phases originated in the United States, Italy and Spain. Sources were T cells, B-cell-depleted T cells, or PBMCs; the material itself was cDNA or gDNA.

Using immunoSEQ multiplex PCR, the repertoire was profiled, and TCRdb retains in-frame clones only, with some absent. Among under 250,000 clones listed, over 75% were seen once. The age range of participants was about 18 to 95 years, with residence in under 30 US areas. Which cohort a participant joined came from the clinical history participants gave. Specimen: PBMCs or T cells enriched from blood (not recorded which). This receptor was obtained from a man between 25 and 39 years old with acute COVID-19.

The CDR3 region is CASSERRTGSQPQHF. CDR3 bases: TGTGCCAGCAGTGAAAGGAGGACAGGGAGTCAGCCCCAGCATTTT. The gene calls are TRBV2 and TRBJ1-5; TRBD1 matches at 8 bases. V lost 2 bases to trimming and J lost 6 bases; unmatched junction nucleotides: 6. This CDR3 is built from 15 residues. Per the germline V gene, CDR1 is SNHLY and CDR2 is FYNNEI. Complete variable domain (other parts from reference TRBV2 and TRBJ1-5): EPEVTQTPSHQVTQMGQEVILRCVPISNHLYFYWYRQILGQKVEFLVSFYNNEISEKSEIFDDQFSVERPDGSNFTLKIRSTKLEDSAMYFCASSERRTGSQPQHFGDGTRLSIL.